The present T cell receptor (beta chain) was sequenced within a study of T cells expressing NK-cell markers. Whole-study context: Source material for TCR beta repertoires consisted of sorted CD3+CD56+NKG2C+, CD3+CD56+NKG2C- and CD3+CD56-NKG2C+ T cells.

Following a re-call of the 5' RACE reads, TCRdb has one entry per CDR3 protein and lacks DNA. This sample contains 150,000 to 180,000 distinct CDR3 sequences. Whole-study findings and limits: The CD3+CD56-NKG2C+ fraction of a handful of donors was likewise dominated by these clonotypes. CD8+ T cells in 5 or 6 donors included dominant NKG2C+ clonotypes at about 1.0-8%.

Regarding this clonotype: The antigen remains unidentified.

The CDR3 spans 13 residues. Germline CDR1 is KGHDR and CDR2 is SFDVKD. The clonotype comes from a woman aged 45 to 65 in good health. The chain employs TRBV24-1 and TRBJ2-1; TCRdb's D call of TRBD2 is untestable without DNA. Specimen: blood T cells: a sorted CD56 or NKG2C T cell subset, CD4+ or CD8+ T cells, or bulk PBMC T cells (not recorded which). CDR3 region: CATSDSRGNEQFF.